This T cell receptor (beta chain) emerged from a study of blood T cell repertoires in COVID-19. Study in general: Some COVID-19 samples were acute and others convalescent; all came from the United States, Italy and Spain. Sample material is recorded as cDNA or gDNA derived from T cells, B-cell-depleted T cells, or PBMCs.

Trimming cost V 0 bases and J 10 bases, with 9 bases left between them. Germline V CDR1 and CDR2: MNHEY, SVGAGI. The CDR3 has 13 residues. Original processing notes: Estimates of nucleated cell counts were drawn from the amplification of reference gene primers. The method was immunoSEQ multiplex PCR; TCRdb's version includes in-frame clones alone and lacks a portion of them. V, J and clone size are those of that table, while D and trimming were read from the DNA. Among some 700,000 clones listed, around 89% were seen once. This chain uses TRBV6-5 with TRBJ1-4; D gene unclear. The receptor was isolated from a woman between 18 and 29 years old with acute or convalescent COVID-19. Sequenced sample: peripheral blood. In DNA, the CDR3 is TGTGCCAGCAGTTACTCCGATTCAGGAAAACTGTTTTTT. Translated: CASSYSDSGKLFF.